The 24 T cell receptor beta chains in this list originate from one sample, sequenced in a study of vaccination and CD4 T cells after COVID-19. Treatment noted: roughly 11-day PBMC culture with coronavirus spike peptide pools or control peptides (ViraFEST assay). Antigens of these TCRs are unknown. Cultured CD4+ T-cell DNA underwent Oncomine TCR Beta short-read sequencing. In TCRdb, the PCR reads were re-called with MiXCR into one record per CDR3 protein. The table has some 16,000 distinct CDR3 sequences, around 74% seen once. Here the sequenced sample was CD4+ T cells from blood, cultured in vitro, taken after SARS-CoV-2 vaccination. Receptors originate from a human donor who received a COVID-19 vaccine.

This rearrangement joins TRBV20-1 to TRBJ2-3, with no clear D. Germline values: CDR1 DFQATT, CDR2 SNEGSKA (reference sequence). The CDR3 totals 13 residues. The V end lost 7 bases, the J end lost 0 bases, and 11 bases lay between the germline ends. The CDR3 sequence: CSELGDSTDTQYF. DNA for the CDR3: TGCAGTGAGCTCGGCGACAGCACAGATACGCAGTATTTT.

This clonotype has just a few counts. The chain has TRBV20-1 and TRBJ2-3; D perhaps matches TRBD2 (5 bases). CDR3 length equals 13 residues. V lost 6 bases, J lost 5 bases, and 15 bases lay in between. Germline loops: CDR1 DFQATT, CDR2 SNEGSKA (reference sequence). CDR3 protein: CSAPPRGKDTQYF. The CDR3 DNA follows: TGCAGTGCCCCCCCACGGGGTAAAGATACGCAGTATTTT.

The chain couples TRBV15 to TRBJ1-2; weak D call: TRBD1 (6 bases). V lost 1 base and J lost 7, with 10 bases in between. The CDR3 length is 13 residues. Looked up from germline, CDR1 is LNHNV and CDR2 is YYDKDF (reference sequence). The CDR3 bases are TGTGCCACCAGCAGAGGGGGGCGCGTTGGCTACACCTTC. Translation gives CATSRGGRVGYTF.

CDR3: CASTLGFRSTDTQYF. For the CDR3, the DNA is TGTGCCAGCACCTTGGGATTCCGAAGCACAGATACGCAGTATTTT. The chain combines TRBV6-2 or TRBV6-3 with TRBJ2-3; no clear D. Trimming cost V 7 bases and J 0 bases, with 14 bases left between them. Germline CDR1 and CDR2: MNHEY and SVGEGT. The CDR3 totals 15 residues.

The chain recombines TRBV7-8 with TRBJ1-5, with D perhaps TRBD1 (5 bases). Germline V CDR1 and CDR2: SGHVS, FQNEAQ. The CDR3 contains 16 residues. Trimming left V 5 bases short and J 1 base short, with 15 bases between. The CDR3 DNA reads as TGTGCCAGCAGCCCCAGGCTTTGGGGGAGCAATCAGCCCCAGCATTTT. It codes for CASSPRLWGSNQPQHF.

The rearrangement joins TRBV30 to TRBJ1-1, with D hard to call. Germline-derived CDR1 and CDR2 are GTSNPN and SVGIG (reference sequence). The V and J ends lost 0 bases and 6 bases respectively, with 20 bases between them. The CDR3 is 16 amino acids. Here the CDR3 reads CAWSVRWVRSAAEAFF. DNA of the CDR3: TGTGCCTGGAGTGTAAGGTGGGTCAGGAGCGCGGCTGAAGCTTTCTTT.

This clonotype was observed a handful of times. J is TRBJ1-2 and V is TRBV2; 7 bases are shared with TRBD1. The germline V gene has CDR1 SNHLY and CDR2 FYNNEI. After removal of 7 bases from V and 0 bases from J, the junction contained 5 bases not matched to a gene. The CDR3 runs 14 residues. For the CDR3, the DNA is TGTGCCAGCACCAGGGGGAGACCTAACTATGGCTACACCTTC. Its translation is CASTRGRPNYGYTF.

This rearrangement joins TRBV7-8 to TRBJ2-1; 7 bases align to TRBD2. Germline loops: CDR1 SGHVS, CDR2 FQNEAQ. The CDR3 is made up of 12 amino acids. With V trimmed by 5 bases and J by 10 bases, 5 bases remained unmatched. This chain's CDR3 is CASSPSSGEQFF. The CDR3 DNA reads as TGTGCCAGCAGCCCCTCTAGCGGAGAGCAGTTCTTC.

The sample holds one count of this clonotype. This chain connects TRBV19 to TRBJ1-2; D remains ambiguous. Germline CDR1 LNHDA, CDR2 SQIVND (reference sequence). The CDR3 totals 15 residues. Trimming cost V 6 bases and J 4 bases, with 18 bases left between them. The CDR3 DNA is TGTGCCAGTAGGACTACAGAGAACCCTCTCTATGGCTACACCTTC. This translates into CASRTTENPLYGYTF.

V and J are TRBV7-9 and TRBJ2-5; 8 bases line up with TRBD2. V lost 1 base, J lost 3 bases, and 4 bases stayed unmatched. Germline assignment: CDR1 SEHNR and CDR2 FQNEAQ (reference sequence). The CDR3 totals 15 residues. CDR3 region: CASSLGGGLEETQYF. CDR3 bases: TGTGCCAGCAGCTTAGGGGGGGGACTAGAAGAGACCCAGTACTTC.

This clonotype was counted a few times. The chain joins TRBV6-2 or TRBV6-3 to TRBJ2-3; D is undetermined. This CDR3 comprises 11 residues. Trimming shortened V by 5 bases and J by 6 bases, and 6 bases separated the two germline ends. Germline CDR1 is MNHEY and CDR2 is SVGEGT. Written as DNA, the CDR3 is TGTGCCAGCAGTCCGAGGGATACGCAGTATTTT. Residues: CASSPRDTQYF.

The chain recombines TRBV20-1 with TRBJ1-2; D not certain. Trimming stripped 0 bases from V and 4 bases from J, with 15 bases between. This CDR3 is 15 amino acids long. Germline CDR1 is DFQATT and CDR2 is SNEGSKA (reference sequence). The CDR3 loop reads CSARDQASVSYGYTF. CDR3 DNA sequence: TGCAGTGCTAGAGATCAAGCTTCGGTTTCCTATGGCTACACCTTC.

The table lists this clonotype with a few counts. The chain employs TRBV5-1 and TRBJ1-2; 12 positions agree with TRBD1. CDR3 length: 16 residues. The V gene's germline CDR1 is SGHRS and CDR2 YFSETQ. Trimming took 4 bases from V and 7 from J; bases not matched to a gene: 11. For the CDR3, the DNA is TGCGCCAGCAGCGCCGGGACAGGGGGCCGGATAAGTGGCTACACCTTC. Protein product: CASSAGTGGRISGYTF.

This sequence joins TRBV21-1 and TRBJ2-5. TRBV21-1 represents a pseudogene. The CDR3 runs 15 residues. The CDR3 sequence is CASSKVSQKQETQYF. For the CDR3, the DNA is TGTGCCAGCAGCAAAGTTAGCCAGAAACAAGAGACCCAGTACTTC.

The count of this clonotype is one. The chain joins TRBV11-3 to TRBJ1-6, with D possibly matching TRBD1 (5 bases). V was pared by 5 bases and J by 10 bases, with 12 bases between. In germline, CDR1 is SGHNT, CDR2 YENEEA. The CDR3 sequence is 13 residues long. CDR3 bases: TGTGCCAGCAGCCAGGGACTTTGGTCACCCCTCCACTTT. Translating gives CASSQGLWSPLHF.

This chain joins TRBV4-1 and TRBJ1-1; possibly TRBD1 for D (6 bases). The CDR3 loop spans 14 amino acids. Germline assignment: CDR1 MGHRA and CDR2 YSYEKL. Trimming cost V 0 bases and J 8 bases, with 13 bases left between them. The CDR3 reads CASSQEDRRSEAFF. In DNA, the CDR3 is TGCGCCAGCAGCCAAGAAGACAGGCGCTCCGAAGCTTTCTTT.

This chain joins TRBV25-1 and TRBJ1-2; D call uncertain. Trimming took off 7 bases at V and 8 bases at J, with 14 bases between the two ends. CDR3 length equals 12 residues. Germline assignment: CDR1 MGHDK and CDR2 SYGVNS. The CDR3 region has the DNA TGTGCCAGCACCGAAGAGTACAAGGGCTACACCTTC. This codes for CASTEEYKGYTF.

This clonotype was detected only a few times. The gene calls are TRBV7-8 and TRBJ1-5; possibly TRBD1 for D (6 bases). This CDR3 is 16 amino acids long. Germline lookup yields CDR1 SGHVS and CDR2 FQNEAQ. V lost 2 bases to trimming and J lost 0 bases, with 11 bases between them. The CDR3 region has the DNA TGTGCCAGCAGCTTAAAGGGGGACGTTAGCAATCAGCCCCAGCATTTT. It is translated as CASSLKGDVSNQPQHF.

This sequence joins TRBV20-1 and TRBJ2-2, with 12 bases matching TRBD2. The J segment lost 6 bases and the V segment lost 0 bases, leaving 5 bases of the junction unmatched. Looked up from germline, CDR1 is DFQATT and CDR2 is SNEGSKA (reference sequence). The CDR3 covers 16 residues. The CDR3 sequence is CSARDPASGGAGELFF. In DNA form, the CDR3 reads TGCAGTGCTAGAGATCCGGCTAGCGGGGGGGCCGGGGAGCTGTTTTTT.

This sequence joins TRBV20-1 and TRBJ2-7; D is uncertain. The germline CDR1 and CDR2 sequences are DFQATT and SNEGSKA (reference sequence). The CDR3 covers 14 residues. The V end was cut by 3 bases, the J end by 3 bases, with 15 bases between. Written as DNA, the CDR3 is TGCAGTGCTAGTCCGGGTGGCAAAAACTACGAGCAGTACTTC. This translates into CSASPGGKNYEQYF.

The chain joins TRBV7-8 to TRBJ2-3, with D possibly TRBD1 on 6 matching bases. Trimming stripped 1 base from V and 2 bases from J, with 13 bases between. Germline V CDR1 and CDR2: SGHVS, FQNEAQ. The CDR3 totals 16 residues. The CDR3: CASSLVTGQDTDTQYF. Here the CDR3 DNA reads TGTGCCAGCAGCTTAGTCACGGGACAAGACACAGATACGCAGTATTTT.

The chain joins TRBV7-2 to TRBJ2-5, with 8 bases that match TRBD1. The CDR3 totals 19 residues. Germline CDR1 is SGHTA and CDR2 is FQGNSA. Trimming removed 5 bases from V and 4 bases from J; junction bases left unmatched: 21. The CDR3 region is CASSRYPPGGAGRGETQYF. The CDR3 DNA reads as TGTGCCAGCAGCCGTTATCCTCCAGGGGGCGCCGGGAGAGGAGAGACCCAGTACTTC. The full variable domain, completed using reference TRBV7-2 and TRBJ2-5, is GAGVSQSPSNKVTEKGKDVELRCDPISGHTALYWYRQSLGQGLEFLIYFQGNSAPDKSGLPSDRFSAERTGGSVSTLTIQRTQQEDSAVYLCASSRYPPGGAGRGETQYFGPGTRLLVL.

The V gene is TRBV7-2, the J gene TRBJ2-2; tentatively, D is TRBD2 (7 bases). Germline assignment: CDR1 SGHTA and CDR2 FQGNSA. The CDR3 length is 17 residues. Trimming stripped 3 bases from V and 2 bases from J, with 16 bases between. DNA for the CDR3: TGTGCCAGCAGCTTCGGGCGGGGGCCCTTCAACACCGGGGAGCTGTTTTTT. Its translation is CASSFGRGPFNTGELFF.

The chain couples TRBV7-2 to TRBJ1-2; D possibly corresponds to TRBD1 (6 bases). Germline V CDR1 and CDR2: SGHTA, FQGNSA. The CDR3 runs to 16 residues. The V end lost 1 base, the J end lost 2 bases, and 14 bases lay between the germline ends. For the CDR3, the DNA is TGTGCCAGCAGCTTAGTTGCCAGGGGAGGAAACTATGGCTACACCTTC. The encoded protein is CASSLVARGGNYGYTF.